This TCR beta chain comes out of a study of blood T cell repertoires in COVID-19. Study summary: Samples representing acute and convalescent COVID-19 were sourced from the United States, Italy and Spain. The analysed material was cDNA or gDNA that came from T cells, B-cell-depleted T cells, or PBMCs.

Germline CDR1 reads LNHDA; CDR2 reads SQIVND (reference sequence). V dropped 4 bases and J dropped 1; count of bases not matched to a gene: 18. The CDR3 length is 19 residues. Original handling: Amplified reference gene primers provided the basis for estimating nucleated cell counts. Produced via immunoSEQ multiplex PCR; TCRdb's table is partial and in-frame only. The V and J calls and clone size come from that table; D and trimming were worked out from the DNA. The profile covers some 110,000 clones, with 87% appearing a single time and 7.7% taken by the ten largest. The chain uses TRBV19 and TRBJ2-5, with TRBD2 matching over 7 bases. Sequenced sample: peripheral blood. The source of this sequence is a human donor in a cohort sampled during active COVID-19. The chain's CDR3 is CASSRVIRGEGRGQETQYF. CDR3 coding DNA: TGTGCCAGTAGTAGGGTTATCCGGGGTGAGGGGAGGGGCCAAGAGACCCAGTACTTC. Full variable domain (remainder filled in from reference TRBV19 and TRBJ2-5): DGGITQSPKYLFRKEGQNVTLSCEQNLNHDAMYWYRQDPGQGLRLIYYSQIVNDFQKGDIAEGYSVSREKKESFPLTVTSAQKNPTAFYLCASSRVIRGEGRGQETQYFGPGTRLLVL.